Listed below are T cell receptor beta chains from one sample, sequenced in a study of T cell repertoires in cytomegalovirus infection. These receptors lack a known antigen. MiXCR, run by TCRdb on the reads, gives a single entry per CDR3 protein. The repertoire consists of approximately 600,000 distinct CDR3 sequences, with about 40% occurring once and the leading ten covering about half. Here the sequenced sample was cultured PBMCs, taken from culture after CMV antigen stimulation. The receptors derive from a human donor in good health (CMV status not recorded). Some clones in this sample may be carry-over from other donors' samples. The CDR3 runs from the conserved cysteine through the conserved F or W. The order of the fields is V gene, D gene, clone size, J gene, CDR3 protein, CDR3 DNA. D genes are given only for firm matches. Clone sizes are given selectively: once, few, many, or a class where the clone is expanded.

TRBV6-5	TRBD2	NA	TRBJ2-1	CASSRLTSSGNNEQFF	TGTGCCAGCAGCCGATTAACGTCGAGCGGGAACAATGAGCAGTTCTTC
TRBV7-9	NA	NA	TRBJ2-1	CASSQTTDRTNEQFF	TGTGCCAGCAGTCAAACTACGGACAGAACCAATGAGCAGTTCTTC
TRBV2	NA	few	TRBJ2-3	CASDLRTDTQYF	TGTGCCAGCGACCTTCGCACAGATACGCAGTATTTT
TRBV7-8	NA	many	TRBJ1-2	CASSLVARGVSYGYTF	TGTGCCAGCAGCTTAGTGGCGAGGGGAGTCAGCTATGGCTACACCTTC
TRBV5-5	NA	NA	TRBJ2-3	CASSSQSGTDTQYF	TGTGCCAGCAGCTCCCAGAGTGGCACAGATACGCAGTATTTT
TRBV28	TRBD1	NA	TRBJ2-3	CASSLRQGIDTQYF	TGTGCCAGCAGTTTAAGACAGGGGATAGATACGCAGTATTTT
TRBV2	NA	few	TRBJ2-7	CASSPGNRYEQYF	TGTGCCAGCAGCCCAGGGAATCGCTACGAGCAGTACTTC
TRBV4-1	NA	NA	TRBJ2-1	CASSLLRVNEQFF	TGCGCCAGCAGCCTTCTACGGGTGAATGAGCAGTTCTTC
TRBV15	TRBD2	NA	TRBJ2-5	CATSRVGLAGGPQETQYF	TGTGCCACCAGCAGAGTGGGGCTAGCGGGGGGTCCCCAAGAGACCCAGTACTTC
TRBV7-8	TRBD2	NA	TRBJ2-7	CASSPSSGRTHEQYF	TGTGCCAGCAGCCCGTCTAGCGGGAGAACCCACGAGCAGTACTTC
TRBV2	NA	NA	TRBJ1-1	CASRQRMVGRMNTEAFF	TGTGCCAGCAGGCAAAGGATGGTGGGGCGGATGAACACTGAAGCTTTCTTT
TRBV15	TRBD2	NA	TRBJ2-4	CATSRALSGGGDIQYF	TGTGCCACCAGCCGAGCCCTTAGCGGGGGGGGGGACATTCAGTACTTC
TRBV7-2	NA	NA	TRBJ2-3	CASGALTDTQYF	TGTGCCAGCGGGGCCCTAACAGATACGCAGTATTTT
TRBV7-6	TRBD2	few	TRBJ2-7	CASSLRGLQAGIEQYF	TGTGCCAGCAGCCTCCGGGGCCTCCAAGCGGGGATCGAGCAGTACTTC
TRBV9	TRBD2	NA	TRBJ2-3	CASSAGGGPDTQYF	TGTGCCAGCAGTGCCGGGGGGGGTCCAGATACGCAGTATTTT
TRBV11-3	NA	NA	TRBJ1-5	CASTFLQGGSNQPQHF	TGTGCCAGCACCTTCCTACAGGGAGGTAGCAATCAGCCCCAGCATTTT
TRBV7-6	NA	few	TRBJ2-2	CASSHPRGPANTGELFF	TGTGCCAGCAGCCATCCCCGGGGACCCGCGAACACCGGGGAGCTGTTTTTT
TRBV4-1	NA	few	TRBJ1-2	CASSQVGTLNYGYTF	TGCGCCAGCAGCCAAGTGGGGACTCTTAACTATGGCTACACCTTC
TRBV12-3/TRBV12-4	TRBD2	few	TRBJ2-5	CASRARAGGGETQYF	TGTGCCAGCAGGGCCCGAGCGGGAGGCGGGGAGACCCAGTACTTC
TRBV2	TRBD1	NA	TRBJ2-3	CASSEGLGTESTDTQYF	TGTGCCAGCAGTGAGGGTTTGGGGACAGAGAGCACAGATACGCAGTATTTT
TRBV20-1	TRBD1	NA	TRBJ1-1	CSARGRGTGGTEAFF	TGCAGTGCTAGAGGCCGGGGGACAGGGGGGACTGAAGCTTTCTTT
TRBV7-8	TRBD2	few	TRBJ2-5	CASSRPGTRALKETQYF	TGTGCCAGCAGCCGGCCCGGGACTAGGGCGCTCAAAGAGACCCAGTACTTC
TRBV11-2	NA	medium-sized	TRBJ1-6	CASSQFGQYNSPLHF	TGTGCCAGCAGCCAATTCGGGCAGTATAATTCACCCCTCCACTTT
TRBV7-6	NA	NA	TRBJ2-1	CASSPQGGYNEQFF	TGTGCCAGCAGCCCCCAGGGCGGGTACAATGAGCAGTTCTTC
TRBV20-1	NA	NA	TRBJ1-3	CSAKPIPMGNTIYF	TGCAGTGCTAAACCAATACCGATGGGGAACACCATATATTTT
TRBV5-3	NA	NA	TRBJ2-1	CASSSISAGLSYNEQFF	TGTGCCAGCAGCTCAATTTCGGCGGGACTCAGTTACAATGAGCAGTTCTTC
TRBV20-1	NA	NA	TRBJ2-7	CSARGEVRGPTYEQYF	TGCAGTGCTAGGGGGGAGGTCAGGGGTCCAACCTACGAGCAGTACTTC
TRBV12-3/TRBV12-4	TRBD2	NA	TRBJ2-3	CASTPGLAGPRSTDTQYF	TGTGCCAGCACCCCGGGACTAGCGGGACCACGTAGCACAGATACGCAGTATTTT
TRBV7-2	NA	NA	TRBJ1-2	CASSLQARGGYTF	TGTGCCAGCAGCTTACAGGCTCGCGGGGGCTACACCTTC
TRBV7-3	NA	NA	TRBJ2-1	CASSFSPGGSGQFF	TGTGCCAGCAGCTTTAGTCCTGGGGGTAGCGGCCAGTTCTTC
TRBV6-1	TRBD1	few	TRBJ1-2	CASSESGGAGYTF	TGTGCCAGCAGTGAATCAGGGGGAGCTGGCTACACCTTC
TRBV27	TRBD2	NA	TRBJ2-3	CASIGLAEGTDTQYF	TGTGCCAGCATTGGTCTAGCGGAGGGGACAGATACGCAGTATTTT
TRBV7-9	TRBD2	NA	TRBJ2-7	CASSSYLETSAYEQYF	TGTGCCAGCAGCTCTTACCTCGAGACTAGCGCCTACGAGCAGTACTTC
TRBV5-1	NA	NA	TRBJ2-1	CASSPNRAGEQFF	TGCGCCAGCAGCCCGAATCGAGCGGGCGAGCAGTTCTTC
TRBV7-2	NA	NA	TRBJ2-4	CASSPTGDIQYF	TGTGCCAGCAGCCCTACGGGGGACATTCAGTACTTC
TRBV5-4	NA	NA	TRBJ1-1	CASSPGRDGTEAFF	TGTGCCAGCAGTCCTGGCAGGGATGGCACTGAAGCTTTCTTT
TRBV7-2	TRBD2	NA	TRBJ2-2	CAGGGRPVSGELFF	TGTGCTGGCGGGGGTCGTCCGGTCTCCGGGGAGCTGTTTTTT
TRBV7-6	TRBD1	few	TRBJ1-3	CASSYISGTGDGNTIYF	TGTGCCAGCAGCTACATTTCCGGGACAGGGGATGGAAACACCATATATTTT
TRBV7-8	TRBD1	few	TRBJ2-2	CASSLVGTVTGELFF	TGTGCCAGCAGCTTAGTTGGGACAGTCACCGGGGAGCTGTTTTTT
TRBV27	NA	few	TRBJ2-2	CASSLELGSANTGELFF	TGTGCCAGCAGTTTAGAGCTCGGGAGCGCGAACACCGGGGAGCTGTTTTTT